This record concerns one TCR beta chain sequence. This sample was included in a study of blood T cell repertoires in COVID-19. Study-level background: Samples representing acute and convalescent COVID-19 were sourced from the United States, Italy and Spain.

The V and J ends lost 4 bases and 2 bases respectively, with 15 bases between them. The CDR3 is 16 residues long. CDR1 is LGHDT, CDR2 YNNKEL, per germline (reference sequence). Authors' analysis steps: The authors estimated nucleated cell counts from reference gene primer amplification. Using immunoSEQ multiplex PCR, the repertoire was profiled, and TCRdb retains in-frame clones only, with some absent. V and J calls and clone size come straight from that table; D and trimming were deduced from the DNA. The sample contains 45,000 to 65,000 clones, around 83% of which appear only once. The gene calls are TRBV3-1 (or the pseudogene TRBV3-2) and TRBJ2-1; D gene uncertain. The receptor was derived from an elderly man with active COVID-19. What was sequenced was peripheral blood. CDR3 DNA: TGTGCCAGCAGCCGCCGCGCACCGACTCCCTACAATGAGCAGTTCTTC. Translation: CASSRRAPTPYNEQFF.